This T cell receptor beta chain was recovered during a study of blood T cell repertoires in COVID-19. About the research overall: The United States, Italy and Spain supplied acute and convalescent COVID-19 samples. T cells, B-cell-depleted T cells, or PBMCs supplied cDNA or gDNA.

Under the authors' procedure: The assay estimated nucleated cells by amplifying reference gene primers. TCRdb's table, derived via immunoSEQ multiplex PCR, lists solely in-frame clones and lacks some. V, J and clone size are those of that table, while D and trimming were read from the DNA. Of 300,000 to 400,000 clones listed, more than 70% are singletons. Germline V gene lookup returns CDR1 MNHNY and CDR2 SVGAGI (reference sequence). The J segment lost 2 bases and the V segment lost 6 bases, leaving 9 bases of the junction unmatched. The CDR3 sequence is 15 residues long. Specimen: peripheral blood. J is TRBJ2-5 and V is TRBV6-6; 7 positions agree with TRBD1. The receptor's source is a woman aged 25 to 39 with COVID-19, enrolled during active disease. This CDR3 is CASRGEGAEQETQYF. The CDR3 DNA follows: TGTGCCAGCAGAGGAGAGGGGGCGGAACAAGAGACCCAGTACTTC.